Each of the 21 T cell receptor beta chains below was sequenced from the same sample in a study of shared clonotypes between healthy human individuals. TCRdb keeps only in-frame clones here, not all; method: immunoSEQ multiplex PCR. This sample has roughly 2 million clones, with about 95% found just once. It was CD45RO-negative cells, positively selected for CCR7, that made up naive CD8 cells, with terminally differentiated effector memory CD45RA+ cells excluded. The sequenced material came from naive CD8+ T cells sorted from blood. The receptors were gathered from a man between 18 and 35 years old in good health.

CDR3 sequence: CASSADRGRQPQHF. The CDR3 DNA sequence: TGTGCCAGCAGTGCGGACAGGGGGCGACAGCCCCAGCATTTT. J is TRBJ1-5 and V is TRBV28, with 11 nucleotides matching TRBD1. With V trimmed by 5 bases and J by 7 bases, 4 bases remained unmatched. The CDR3 totals 14 residues. Germline CDR1 is MDHEN and CDR2 is SYDVKM.

This CDR3 reads CASSPGEGNTEAFF. The CDR3, as DNA: TGCGCCAGCAGCCCGGGAGAGGGGAACACTGAAGCTTTCTTT. This sequence joins TRBV4-3 and TRBJ1-1; no definite D call. The germline gives CDR1 LGHNA, CDR2 YSLEER. The CDR3 extends over 14 amino acids. V was cut by 4 bases and J by 1 base, with 10 bases left in between.

CDR3 bases: TGTGCCAGCACCCTTGTGGGGGAAGCAGATACGCAGTATTTT. This encodes CASTLVGEADTQYF. The chain has TRBV28 and TRBJ2-3; D may match TRBD1 or TRBD2 (5 bases each). Germline V gene data show CDR1 as MDHEN and CDR2 as SYDVKM. This CDR3 spans 14 amino acids. V dropped 7 bases and J dropped 4 bases, with 15 bases sitting between them.

The gene calls are TRBV28 and TRBJ2-7, with D perhaps being TRBD1 or TRBD2 (5 bases each). Trimming stripped 10 bases from V and 2 bases from J, with 12 bases between. The CDR3 runs to 12 residues. In germline, CDR1 is MDHEN, CDR2 SYDVKM. Here the CDR3 reads CATSGTAYEQYF. In DNA form, the CDR3 reads TGTGCCACCTCGGGGACGGCCTACGAGCAGTACTTC.

About this clone itself: The sample contains more than one DNA sequence encoding this CDR3. The gene calls are TRBV7-9 and TRBJ2-5; D is perhaps TRBD2 (6 bases). Germline assignment: CDR1 SEHNR and CDR2 FQNEAQ (reference sequence). V was clipped by 3 bases and J by 1 base, with 9 bases between them. This CDR3 spans 14 amino acids. CDR3 amino acids: CASSLGGSQETQYF. The CDR3 DNA reads TGTGCCAGCAGCTTGGGGGGAAGCCAAGAGACCCAGTACTTC. The variable domain in full, completed from reference TRBV7-9 and TRBJ2-5, reads DTGVSQNPRHKITKRGQNVTFRCDPISEHNRLYWYRQTLGQGPEFLTYFQNEAQLEKSRLLSDRFSAERPKGSFSTLEIQRTEQGDSAMYLCASSLGGSQETQYFGPGTRLLVL.

The chain has TRBV10-2 and TRBJ1-2, with unresolved D. From germline, CDR1 is WSHSY and CDR2 SAAADI. The CDR3 has 14 amino acids. V lost 5 bases and J 4 bases, leaving 14 bases between the germline ends. CDR3 coding DNA: TGCGCCAGCAGTCCGTCAGGAGCCTCCTATGGCTACACCTTC. Translated, it gives CASSPSGASYGYTF.

A single count supports this clone. The rearrangement links TRBV7-2 to TRBJ2-1; D tentatively reads TRBD1 or TRBD2 (5 bases each). The germline gives CDR1 SGHTA, CDR2 FQGNSA. This CDR3 has 14 amino acids. V dropped 2 bases and J dropped 7 bases, with 12 bases sitting between them. CDR3 sequence: CASSLFGGRNEQFF. Written as DNA, the CDR3 is TGTGCCAGCAGCTTATTTGGGGGTCGGAATGAGCAGTTCTTC. Complete variable domain (other parts from reference TRBV7-2 and TRBJ2-1): GAGVSQSPSNKVTEKGKDVELRCDPISGHTALYWYRQSLGQGLEFLIYFQGNSAPDKSGLPSDRFSAERTGGSVSTLTIQRTQQEDSAVYLCASSLFGGRNEQFFGPGTRLTVL.

Details on this clone: A read error is likely, as this CDR3 ends without the conserved phenylalanine or tryptophan. Because the CDR3's place on the DNA is in doubt, the DNA is left out and the CDR3 is given as listed by TCRdb. The chain couples TRBV21-1 to TRBJ2-7; the table's D call, TRBD1, was not checked against the DNA. TRBV21-1 is labeled a pseudogene. The CDR3 is 13 amino acids in total, end residues counted. CDR3 loop: CASSKARGYEQYL.

This chain connects TRBV5-1 to TRBJ1-2; tentatively, D is TRBD1 (6 bases). V was clipped by 0 bases and J by 5 bases, with 23 bases between them. Looked up from germline, CDR1 is SGHRS and CDR2 is YFSETQ. The CDR3 loop spans 18 amino acids. Here the CDR3 reads CASSLADGQRASPYGYTF. The CDR3, as DNA: TGCGCCAGCAGCTTGGCCGATGGACAGCGAGCCTCACCATATGGCTACACCTTC. Based on the CDR3 plus reference TRBV5-1 and TRBJ1-2, the full variable domain is KAGVTQTPRYLIKTRGQQVTLSCSPISGHRSVSWYQQTPGQGLQFLFEYFSETQRNKGNFPGRFSGRQFSNSRSEMNVSTLELGDSALYLCASSLADGQRASPYGYTFGSGTRLTVV.

V gene TRBV5-4 combines with J gene TRBJ2-3; TRBD2 might be the D (6 bases). Per germline, CDR1 SGHNT and CDR2 YYREEE (reference sequence). This CDR3 comprises 15 residues. The ends were cut back, 0 bases at V and 3 bases at J, with 11 bases in the middle. The CDR3 nucleotides are TGTGCCAGCAGCTTGGTGGATCGGGAGACAGATACGCAGTATTTT. Its protein product is CASSLVDRETDTQYF. Full variable domain (outside the CDR3, taken from reference TRBV5-4 and TRBJ2-3): ETGVTQSPTHLIKTRGQQVTLRCSSQSGHNTVSWYQQALGQGPQFIFQYYREEENGRGNFPPRFSGLQFPNYSSELNVNALELDDSALYLCASSLVDRETDTQYFGPGTRLTVL.

The chain carries TRBV27 and TRBJ2-7; D assignment may be TRBD1 or TRBD2 (5 bases each). Trimming removed 6 bases from V and 6 bases from J, with 9 bases in between. CDR3 size: 11 residues. The germline V gene has CDR1 MNHEY and CDR2 SMNVEV (reference sequence). The CDR3 protein is CASSVGVEQYF. As DNA, the CDR3 is TGTGCCAGCAGCGTGGGGGTCGAGCAGTACTTC.

The rearrangement uses TRBV27 and TRBJ1-5; 8 bases fit TRBD1. Per germline, CDR1 MNHEY and CDR2 SMNVEV (reference sequence). V lost 4 bases and J lost 0; bases outside the gene matches: 11. This CDR3 has 18 amino acids. CDR3 coding DNA: TGTGCCAGCAGTTCCCACCCGGGACAGGAGAATAGCAATCAGCCCCAGCATTTT. Amino acids: CASSSHPGQENSNQPQHF.

J is TRBJ1-1 and V is TRBV18; D ambiguous. This CDR3 region has 14 residues. The V gene lost 3 bases and the J gene lost 6 bases, with 14 bases spanning the gap. CDR1 KGHSH and CDR2 LQKENI come from the germline V gene. The CDR3 protein is CASSPRFTDPEAFF. DNA of the CDR3: TGTGCCAGCTCACCGAGGTTTACTGACCCTGAAGCTTTCTTT.

This clone was recorded only once. This sequence joins TRBV19 and TRBJ1-1; TRBD1 might be the D (5 bases). Germline CDR1 and CDR2: LNHDA and SQIVND (reference sequence). The V and J ends lost 4 bases and 0 bases respectively, with 12 bases between them. This CDR3 is built from 15 residues. CDR3 DNA sequence: TGTGCCAGTAGTACCCCGGGGACGTTGAACACTGAAGCTTTCTTT. Translation gives CASSTPGTLNTEAFF.

The rearrangement links TRBV6-1 to TRBJ1-5; no firm D call. V was clipped by 0 bases and J by 1 base, with 16 bases between them. Germline CDR1 reads MNHNS; CDR2 reads SASEGT. The CDR3 covers 18 residues. DNA for the CDR3: TGTGCCAGCAGTGAAGCGCCCAAGGCTATATGGAGCAATCAGCCCCAGCATTTT. Protein product: CASSEAPKAIWSNQPQHF.

With respect to this clone: In the same sample, other DNA sequences code for this CDR3. CDR3 amino acids: CASSVSGEQFF. DNA of the CDR3: TGTGCCAGCAGCGTTAGCGGTGAGCAGTTCTTC. The V gene is TRBV9, the J gene TRBJ2-1, with D possibly being TRBD2 (6 bases). Trimming stripped 2 bases from V and 9 bases from J, with 6 bases between. The V gene's germline CDR1 is SGDLS and CDR2 YYNGEE. The length of the CDR3 is 11 residues.

The chain has TRBV7-2 and TRBJ2-7; TRBD2 aligns across 10 bases. Germline V gene data show CDR1 as SGHTA and CDR2 as FQGNSA. This CDR3 spans 16 amino acids. J gave up 4 bases and V 5 bases, and 11 bases lay outside the gene matches. CDR3 sequence (DNA): TGTGCCAGCAGCCTAGGCGTGCCTAGCGGGAGATACGAGCAGTACTTC. Translated, it gives CASSLGVPSGRYEQYF.

To note about this clone: This CDR3 is also generated by other DNA sequences in the sample. This chain uses TRBV6-5 with TRBJ2-7, with 9 positions matching TRBD2. Germline-derived CDR1 and CDR2 are MNHEY and SVGAGI. V lost 0 bases and J lost 0; bases outside the gene matches: 3. The CDR3 covers 16 residues. CDR3 in amino acids: CASSYSTSGSSYEQYF. DNA for the CDR3: TGTGCCAGCAGTTACTCGACTAGCGGCTCCTCCTACGAGCAGTACTTC.

This chain connects TRBV9 to TRBJ1-1, with TRBD1 matching over 11 bases. Per the germline V gene, CDR1 is SGDLS and CDR2 is YYNGEE. V gave up 4 bases and J gave up 7 bases; unmatched junction bases: 15. The CDR3 length is 17 residues. Written as DNA, the CDR3 is TGTGCCAGCAGCTCCGGGAGATCGTGGGGACAGGGGGGTGAAGCTTTCTTT. It translates to CASSSGRSWGQGGEAFF.

The chain combines TRBV7-6 with TRBJ2-7; tentative D call: TRBD1 (6 bases). This CDR3 comprises 14 residues. Germline V gene sequence: CDR1 SGHVS, CDR2 FNYEAQ. Trimming pared 4 bases from V and 4 bases from J, leaving 14 bases between. The CDR3 DNA is TGTGCCAGCAGCTCAGGGGACACCGATTACGAGCAGTACTTC. It codes for CASSSGDTDYEQYF.

The chain joins TRBV29-1 to TRBJ2-1; D remains unclear. This CDR3 has 16 amino acids. V lost 3 bases and J lost 5, with 20 bases in between. Germline values: CDR1 SQVTM, CDR2 ANQGSEA. The CDR3 DNA is TGCAGCGTTGACCCCATGTGGAGTCGAGTTGACAATGAGCAGTTCTTC. Residues: CSVDPMWSRVDNEQFF.